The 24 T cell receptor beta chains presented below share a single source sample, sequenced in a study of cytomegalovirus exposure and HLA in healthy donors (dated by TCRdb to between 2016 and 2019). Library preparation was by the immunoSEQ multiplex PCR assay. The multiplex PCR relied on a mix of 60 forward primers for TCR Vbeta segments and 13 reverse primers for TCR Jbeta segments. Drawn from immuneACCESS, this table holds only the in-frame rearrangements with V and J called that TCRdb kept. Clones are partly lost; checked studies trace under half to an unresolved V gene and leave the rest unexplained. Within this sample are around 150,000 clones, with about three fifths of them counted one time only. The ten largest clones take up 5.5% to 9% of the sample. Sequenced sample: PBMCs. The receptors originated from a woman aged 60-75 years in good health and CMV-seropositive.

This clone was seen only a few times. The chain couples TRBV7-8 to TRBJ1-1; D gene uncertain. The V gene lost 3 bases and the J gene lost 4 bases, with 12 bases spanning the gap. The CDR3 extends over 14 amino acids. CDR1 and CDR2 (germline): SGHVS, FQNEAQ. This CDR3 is CASSFALTSTEAFF. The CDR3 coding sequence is TGTGCCAGCAGCTTTGCCCTCACGAGCACTGAAGCTTTCTTT. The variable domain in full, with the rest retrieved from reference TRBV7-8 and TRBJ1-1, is GAGVSQSPRYKVAKRGQDVALRCDPISGHVSLFWYQQALGQGPEFLTYFQNEAQLDKSGLPSDRFFAERPEGSVSTLKIQRTQQEDSAVYLCASSFALTSTEAFFGQGTRLTVV.

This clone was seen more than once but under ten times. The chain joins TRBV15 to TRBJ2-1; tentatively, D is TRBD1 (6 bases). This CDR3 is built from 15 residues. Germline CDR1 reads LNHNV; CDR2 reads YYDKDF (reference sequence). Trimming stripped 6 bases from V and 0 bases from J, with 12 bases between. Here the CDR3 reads CATRLRQDSYNEQFF. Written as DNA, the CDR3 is TGTGCCACCAGACTTCGACAGGACTCCTACAATGAGCAGTTCTTC.

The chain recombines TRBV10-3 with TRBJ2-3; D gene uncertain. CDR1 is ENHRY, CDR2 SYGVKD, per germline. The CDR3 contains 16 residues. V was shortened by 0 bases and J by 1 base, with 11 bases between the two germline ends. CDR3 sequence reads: CAISESVTPGTDTQYF. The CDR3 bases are TGTGCCATCAGTGAGTCAGTGACACCTGGCACAGATACGCAGTATTTT.

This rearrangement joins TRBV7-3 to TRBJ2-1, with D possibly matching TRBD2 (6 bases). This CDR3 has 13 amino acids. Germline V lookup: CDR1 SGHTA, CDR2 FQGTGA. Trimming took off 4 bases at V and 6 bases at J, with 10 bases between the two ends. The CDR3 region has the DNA TGTGCCAGCAGCTCAAGTAGCGGCAATGAGCAGTTCTTC. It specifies CASSSSSGNEQFF. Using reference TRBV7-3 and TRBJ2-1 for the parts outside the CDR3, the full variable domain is GAGVSQTPSNKVTEKGKYVELRCDPISGHTALYWYRQSLGQGPEFLIYFQGTGAADDSGLPNDRFFAVRPEGSVSTLKIQRTERGDSAVYLCASSSSSGNEQFFGPGTRLTVL.

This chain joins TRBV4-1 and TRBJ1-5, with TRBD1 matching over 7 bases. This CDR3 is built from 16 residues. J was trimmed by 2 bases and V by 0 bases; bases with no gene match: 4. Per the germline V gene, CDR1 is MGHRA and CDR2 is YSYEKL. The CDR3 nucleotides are TGCGCCAGCAGCCAAGAACAGGGGATGGGCAATCAGCCCCAGCATTTT. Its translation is CASSQEQGMGNQPQHF.

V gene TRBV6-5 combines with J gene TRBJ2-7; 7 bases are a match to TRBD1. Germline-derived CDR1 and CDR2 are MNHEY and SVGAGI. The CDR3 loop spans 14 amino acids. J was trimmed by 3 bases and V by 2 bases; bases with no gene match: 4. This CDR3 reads CASSYEGGDYEQYF. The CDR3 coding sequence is TGTGCCAGCAGTTACGAAGGGGGCGACTACGAGCAGTACTTC.

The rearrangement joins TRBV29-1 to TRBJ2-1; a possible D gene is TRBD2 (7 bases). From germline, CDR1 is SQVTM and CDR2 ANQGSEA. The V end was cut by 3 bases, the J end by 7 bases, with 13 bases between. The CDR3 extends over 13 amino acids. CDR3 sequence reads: CSVDEGGGNEQFF. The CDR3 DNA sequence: TGCAGCGTTGATGAGGGAGGGGGAAATGAGCAGTTCTTC.

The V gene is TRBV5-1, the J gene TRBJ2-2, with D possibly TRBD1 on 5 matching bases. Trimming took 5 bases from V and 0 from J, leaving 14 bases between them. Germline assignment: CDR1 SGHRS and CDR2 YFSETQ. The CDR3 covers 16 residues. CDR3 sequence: CASRAYWGTNTGELFF. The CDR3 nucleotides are TGCGCCAGCAGGGCGTATTGGGGCACGAACACCGGGGAGCTGTTTTTT.

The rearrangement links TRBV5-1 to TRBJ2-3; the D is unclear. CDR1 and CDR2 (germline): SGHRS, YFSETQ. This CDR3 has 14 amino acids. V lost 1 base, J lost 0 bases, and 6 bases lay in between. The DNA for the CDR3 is TGCGCCAGCAGCTTGATCGGGAGCACAGATACGCAGTATTTT. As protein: CASSLIGSTDTQYF.

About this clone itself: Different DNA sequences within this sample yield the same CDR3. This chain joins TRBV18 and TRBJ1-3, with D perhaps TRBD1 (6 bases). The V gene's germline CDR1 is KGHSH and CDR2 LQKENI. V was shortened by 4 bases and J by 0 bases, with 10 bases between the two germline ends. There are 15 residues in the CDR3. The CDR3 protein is CASSRGPGSGNTIYF. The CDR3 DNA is TGTGCCAGCTCACGGGGGCCAGGCTCTGGAAACACCATATATTTT.

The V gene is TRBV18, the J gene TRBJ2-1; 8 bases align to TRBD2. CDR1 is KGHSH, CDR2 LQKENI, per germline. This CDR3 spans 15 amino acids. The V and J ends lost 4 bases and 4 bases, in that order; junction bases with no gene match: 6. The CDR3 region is CASSQSGTSYNEQFF. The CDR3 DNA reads TGTGCCAGCTCACAATCCGGGACTAGTTACAATGAGCAGTTCTTC.

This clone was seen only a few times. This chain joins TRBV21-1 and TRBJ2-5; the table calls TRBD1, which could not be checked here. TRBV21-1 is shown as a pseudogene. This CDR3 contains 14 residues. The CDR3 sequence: CASSTYRVGETQYF. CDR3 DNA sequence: TGTGCCAGCAGCACGTACAGGGTCGGGGAGACCCAGTACTTC.

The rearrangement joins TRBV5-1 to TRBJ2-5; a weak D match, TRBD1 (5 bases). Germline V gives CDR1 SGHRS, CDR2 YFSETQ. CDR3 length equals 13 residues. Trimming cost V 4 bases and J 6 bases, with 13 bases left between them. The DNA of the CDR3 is TGCGCCAGCAGCCCGGAAGGGGTACAGACCCAGTACTTC. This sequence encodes CASSPEGVQTQYF.

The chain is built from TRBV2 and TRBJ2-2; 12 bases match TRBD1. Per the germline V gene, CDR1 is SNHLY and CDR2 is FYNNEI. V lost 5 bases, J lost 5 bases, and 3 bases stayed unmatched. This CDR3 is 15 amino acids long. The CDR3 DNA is TGTGCCAGCAGTCGGGACAGGGGGCGGACCGGGGAGCTGTTTTTT. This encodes CASSRDRGRTGELFF.

The CDR3 DNA follows: TGTGCCAGCAGCCCCGAGCCGGGACTCCGCACAGATACGCAGTATTTT. Translated: CASSPEPGLRTDTQYF. The chain combines TRBV11-2 with TRBJ2-3; a possible D gene is TRBD2 (6 bases). V lost 5 bases to trimming and J lost 1 base, with 16 bases between them. The CDR3 consists of 16 residues. CDR1 and CDR2 from the germline V gene are SGHAT and FQNNGV.

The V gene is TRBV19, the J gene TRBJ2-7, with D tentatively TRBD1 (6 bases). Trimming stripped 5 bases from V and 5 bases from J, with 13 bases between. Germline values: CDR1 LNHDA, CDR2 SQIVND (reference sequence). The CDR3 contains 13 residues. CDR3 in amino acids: CASSPHPGDEQYF. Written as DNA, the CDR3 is TGTGCCAGTAGTCCCCACCCAGGGGACGAGCAGTACTTC.

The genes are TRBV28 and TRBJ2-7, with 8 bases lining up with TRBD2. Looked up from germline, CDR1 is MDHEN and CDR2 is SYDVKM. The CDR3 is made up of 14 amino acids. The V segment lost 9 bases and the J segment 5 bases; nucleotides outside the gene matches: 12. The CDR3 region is CASSLVAGRNEQYF. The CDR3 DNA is TGTGCCAGTAGTCTGGTAGCGGGAAGGAACGAGCAGTACTTC.

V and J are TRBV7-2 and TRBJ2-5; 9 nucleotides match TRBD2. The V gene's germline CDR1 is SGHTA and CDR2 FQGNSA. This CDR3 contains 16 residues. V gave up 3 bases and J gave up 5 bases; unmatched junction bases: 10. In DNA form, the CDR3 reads TGTGCCAGCAGCTTTCGACTAGCGGACCGATCGGAGACCCAGTACTTC. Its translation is CASSFRLADRSETQYF.

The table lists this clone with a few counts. CDR3 residues: CASSLTGQGLAPYGYTF. The CDR3 DNA sequence: TGTGCCAGCAGCTTAACTGGACAGGGATTGGCCCCATATGGCTACACCTTC. The chain uses TRBV7-3 and TRBJ1-2; the match to TRBD1 covers 8 bases. V shed 0 bases, J shed 5 bases, and the junction held 11 bases outside the gene matches. CDR3 length: 17 residues. Germline-derived CDR1 and CDR2 are SGHTA and FQGTGA.

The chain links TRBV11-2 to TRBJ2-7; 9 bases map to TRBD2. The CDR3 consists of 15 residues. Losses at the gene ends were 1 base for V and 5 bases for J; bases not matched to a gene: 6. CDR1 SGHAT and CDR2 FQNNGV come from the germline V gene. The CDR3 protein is CASSLGGGLANEQYF. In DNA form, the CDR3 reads TGTGCCAGCAGCTTAGGAGGAGGACTAGCGAACGAGCAGTACTTC.

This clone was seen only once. The CDR3 region has the DNA TGTGCCAGCTCCCCGGGGGGACAGGTGAACACCGGGGAGCTGTTTTTT. As protein: CASSPGGQVNTGELFF. The chain uses TRBV5-4 and TRBJ2-2; TRBD1 might be the D (8 bases). V lost 7 bases and J lost 1, with 17 bases in between. This CDR3 region has 16 residues. In germline, CDR1 is SGHNT, CDR2 YYREEE (reference sequence).

Here the CDR3 reads CASSRGSQETQYF. CDR3 DNA: TGTGCCAGCAGCCGGGGGTCACAAGAGACCCAGTACTTC. The chain joins TRBV7-3 to TRBJ2-5; tentative D call: TRBD2 (6 bases). There are 13 residues in the CDR3. The ends were cut back, 5 bases at V and 2 bases at J, with 9 bases in the middle. Germline CDR1 is SGHTA and CDR2 is FQGTGA.

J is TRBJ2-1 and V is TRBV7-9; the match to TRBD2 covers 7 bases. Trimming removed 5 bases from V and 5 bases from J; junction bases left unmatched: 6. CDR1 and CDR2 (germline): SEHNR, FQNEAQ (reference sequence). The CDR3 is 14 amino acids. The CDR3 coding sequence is TGTGCCAGCAGCCTCAGTGGGACTAACAATGAGCAGTTCTTC. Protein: CASSLSGTNNEQFF.

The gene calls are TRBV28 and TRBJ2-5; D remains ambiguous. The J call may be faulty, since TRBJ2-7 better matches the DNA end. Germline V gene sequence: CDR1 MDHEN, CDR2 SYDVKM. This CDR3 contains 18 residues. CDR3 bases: TGTGCCAGCAGTTTCCCTCCCCCTGAGCTAGATGGCTCCTACGAGCAGTACTTC. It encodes CASSFPPPELDGSYEQYF.